The 26 T cell receptor beta chains below were found in one sample sequenced in a study of T cells in Graves' hyperthyroidism and ophthalmopathy. TCR beta CDR3 regions were amplified from RNA. HTBI primers drove first-round RT-PCR of the TCR CDR3. In TCRdb, the multiplex PCR reads were re-called with MiXCR into one record per CDR3 protein. The data contain around 180,000 distinct CDR3 sequences, 15% to 20% of them singletons. Source material: blood. The receptors here all came from a woman aged 45-60 years with Graves' hyperthyroidism.

This clonotype showed up many times. CDR3 amino acids: CAISEASGSSYEQYF. The CDR3 DNA reads TGTGCCATCAGTGAGGCTAGCGGTAGCTCCTACGAGCAGTACTTC. V is TRBV10-3 and J is TRBJ2-7, with 7 bases aligning to TRBD2. Germline CDR1 ENHRY, CDR2 SYGVKD. The V segment lost 2 bases and the J segment 0 bases; nucleotides outside the gene matches: 4. The CDR3 is 15 amino acids.

This clonotype was counted ten times or more. The chain joins TRBV28 to TRBJ2-2; D ambiguous. The germline V gene encodes CDR1 MDHEN and CDR2 SYDVKM. The CDR3 contains 14 residues. V lost 8 bases and J lost 0, with 10 bases in between. CDR3 loop: CASGDNSNTGELFF. DNA of the CDR3: TGTGCCAGCGGTGACAATTCGAACACCGGGGAGCTGTTTTTT.

The chain combines TRBV10-3 with TRBJ1-2, with 8 positions matching TRBD1. CDR1 and CDR2 (germline): ENHRY, SYGVKD. With V trimmed by 2 bases and J by 1 base, 6 bases remained unmatched. The CDR3 covers 16 residues. The CDR3 here is CAISEMAGGGNYGYTF. The CDR3 DNA is TGTGCCATCAGTGAGATGGCAGGGGGCGGTAACTATGGCTACACCTTC.

This clonotype has at least ten counts. The gene calls are TRBV2 and TRBJ1-4; 9 nucleotides align to TRBD1. V lost 8 bases to trimming and J lost 7 bases; unmatched junction nucleotides: 11. CDR3 length: 15 amino acids. Germline lookup yields CDR1 SNHLY and CDR2 FYNNEI. This CDR3 reads CASQGTGRGVEKLFF. In nucleotides, the CDR3 is TGTGCCAGCCAAGGGACAGGGAGAGGAGTTGAAAAACTGTTTTTT.

This clonotype came up many times. J is TRBJ2-5 and V is TRBV7-3; 7 nucleotides line up with TRBD1. Germline assignment: CDR1 SGHTA and CDR2 FQGTGA. V gave up 4 bases and J gave up 2 bases; unmatched junction bases: 1. The CDR3 runs 13 residues. This CDR3 reads CASSSGQQETQYF. CDR3 nucleotides: TGTGCCAGCAGCTCGGGACAGCAAGAGACCCAGTACTTC.

The sample holds many counts of this clonotype. Germline and junction disagree at one end, which may indicate a read error. DNA of the CDR3: TGTGCCAGCAGTCTACCTGGTTACAATGGGCAGTTCTTC. This translates into CASSLPGYNGQFF. V and J are TRBV6-1 and TRBJ2-1, with D uncertain. Germline-derived CDR1 and CDR2 are MNHNS and SASEGT. This CDR3 is built from 13 residues.

This clonotype was seen many times. The rearrangement links TRBV7-2 to TRBJ1-3; D gene ambiguous. V lost 5 bases and J lost 2, with 4 bases in between. CDR3 length: 12 amino acids. Germline CDR1 reads SGHTA; CDR2 reads FQGNSA. The CDR3 is CASSPTGNTIYF. The DNA of the CDR3 is TGTGCCAGCAGCCCAACTGGAAACACCATATATTTT.

This clonotype has ten or more counts. This rearrangement joins TRBV6-1 to TRBJ2-5, with D uncertain. Germline CDR1 and CDR2: MNHNS and SASEGT. Trimming took off 6 bases at V and 7 bases at J, with 12 bases between the two ends. The CDR3 extends over 12 amino acids. CDR3 region: CASSQHQATQYF. In DNA form, the CDR3 reads TGTGCCAGCAGCCAGCACCAGGCGACCCAGTACTTC.

The genes are TRBV20-1 and TRBJ2-7; perhaps TRBD1 as D (5 bases). V was cut by 6 bases and J by 0 bases, with 9 bases left in between. Looked up from germline, CDR1 is DFQATT and CDR2 is SNEGSKA (reference sequence). The CDR3 consists of 12 residues. The CDR3 sequence: CSADDSSYEQYF. CDR3 nucleotide sequence: TGCAGTGCGGACGACAGCTCCTACGAGCAGTACTTC.

The V gene is TRBV20-1, the J gene TRBJ2-7; 8 nucleotides match TRBD2. The CDR3 is 11 residues long. Per the germline V gene, CDR1 is DFQATT and CDR2 is SNEGSKA (reference sequence). J lost 9 bases, V lost 4 bases, and 5 bases had no gene match. The CDR3 here is CSANSGVRQYF. In DNA, the CDR3 is TGCAGTGCTAATAGCGGGGTTAGGCAGTACTTC.

The chain has TRBV5-4 and TRBJ1-2, with 8 positions matching TRBD1. CDR1 is SGHNT, CDR2 YYREEE, per germline (reference sequence). The CDR3 loop spans 17 amino acids. After removal of 0 bases from V and 3 bases from J, the junction contained 10 bases not matched to a gene. The DNA of the CDR3 is TGTGCCAGCAGCTTGGGACGAGGACAGGGAGCGTACTATGGCTACACCTTC. It specifies CASSLGRGQGAYYGYTF.

The chain recombines TRBV2 with TRBJ1-1; D unclear. Trimming removed 6 bases at V and 2 bases at J, with 10 bases between. Per germline, CDR1 SNHLY and CDR2 FYNNEI. CDR3 size: 13 residues. The CDR3 nucleotides are TGTGCCAGCAGCCCGATCCGAAACACTGAAGCTTTCTTT. Translation: CASSPIRNTEAFF.

This clonotype occurred many times. The chain links TRBV6-2 or TRBV6-3 to TRBJ1-1, with D perhaps TRBD1 (6 bases). Trimming removed 0 bases at V and 11 bases at J, with 16 bases between. The germline V gene encodes CDR1 MNHEY and CDR2 SVGEGT. CDR3 length equals 14 residues. CDR3 residues: CASSYSASGARAFF. Written as DNA, the CDR3 is TGTGCCAGCAGTTACTCCGCCTCGGGGGCAAGGGCTTTCTTT.

This clonotype has ten or more counts. The chain has TRBV18 and TRBJ2-7, with D perhaps matching TRBD1 (5 bases). Trimming pared 1 base from V and 6 bases from J, leaving 16 bases between. The CDR3 extends over 15 amino acids. Germline loops: CDR1 KGHSH, CDR2 LQKENI. CDR3 nucleotides: TGTGCCAGCTCACCACGGGGCAGGGTCGGCGGCGAGCAGTACTTC. Translation gives CASSPRGRVGGEQYF.

A remark on this clonotype: This clone may be a read error of a much larger clone one base away. V is TRBV20-1 and J is TRBJ1-2; D gene uncertain. Trimming took off 1 base at V and 1 base at J, with 10 bases between the two ends. Germline CDR1 and CDR2: DFQATT and SNEGSKA (reference sequence). The CDR3 is made up of 14 amino acids. The CDR3 nucleotides are TGCAGTGCTAGAGGTCGGGTATTTAACTATGGCTACACCTTC. Translation gives CSARGRVFNYGYTF.

By sample fraction, this clonotype is medium-sized (0.01 to 0.1%). The chain carries TRBV6-1 and TRBJ2-1; 10 nucleotides align to TRBD2. CDR1 and CDR2 (germline): MNHNS, SASEGT. V shed 3 bases and J 8 bases; nucleotides not matched to a gene: 7. The length of the CDR3 is 15 residues. CDR3: CASSDSGGAPDEQFF. DNA of the CDR3: TGTGCCAGCAGTGACAGCGGGGGGGCCCCGGATGAGCAGTTCTTC.

This clonotype was recorded many times. J is TRBJ2-7 and V is TRBV7-2; D is unclear. The CDR3 has 14 residues. Germline lookup yields CDR1 SGHTA and CDR2 FQGNSA. V lost 1 base and J lost 6, with 13 bases in between. Here the CDR3 DNA reads TGTGCCAGCAGCTTAGTAGGGAAGGTTGGCGAGCAGTACTTC. Translated: CASSLVGKVGEQYF.

The table lists this clonotype with a few counts. This chain links TRBV7-6 with TRBJ2-7; 11 nucleotides line up with TRBD1. CDR1 is SGHVS, CDR2 FNYEAQ, per germline. This CDR3 contains 15 residues. Germline trimming cut 9 bases from V and 2 bases from J; bases unmatched to any gene: 9. The CDR3 nucleotides are TGTGCCAGTTCCAGGGGGACAGGGGGTACCTACGAGCAGTACTTC. It encodes CASSRGTGGTYEQYF.

This clonotype was observed many times. The chain has TRBV19 and TRBJ1-5; 12 nucleotides align to TRBD1. V was pared by 5 bases and J by 6 bases, with 5 bases of the junction left unmatched. The CDR3 runs to 15 residues. Germline V gene sequence: CDR1 LNHDA, CDR2 SQIVND (reference sequence). The CDR3 DNA reads as TGTGCCAGTAGTGATGGGACAGGGGGCCGTCAGCCCCAGCATTTT. Its translation is CASSDGTGGRQPQHF.

Many counts were recorded for this clonotype. J is TRBJ1-1 and V is TRBV19; D remains unclear. V lost 3 bases and J lost 0, with 17 bases in between. This CDR3 comprises 17 residues. Germline lookup yields CDR1 LNHDA and CDR2 SQIVND (reference sequence). CDR3 DNA sequence: TGTGCCAGTAGTATGGGGAGCAGGAGCCCAATGAACACTGAAGCTTTCTTT. Translation gives CASSMGSRSPMNTEAFF.

This clonotype has ten or more counts. The chain uses TRBV11-2 and TRBJ2-1; 10 bases fit TRBD2. The CDR3 spans 14 residues. Germline V gene data show CDR1 as SGHAT and CDR2 as FQNNGV. J lost 4 bases, V lost 4 bases, and 1 base had no gene match. In DNA form, the CDR3 reads TGTGCCAGCAGCTCACTAGCGGGGTACAATGAGCAGTTCTTC. This codes for CASSSLAGYNEQFF.

This clonotype was counted a few times. V is TRBV5-1 and J is TRBJ1-2, with 7 bases lining up with TRBD1. CDR1 is SGHRS and CDR2 is YFSETQ in the germline V gene. J was trimmed by 5 bases and V by 1 base; bases with no gene match: 11. This CDR3 has 16 amino acids. The CDR3 spells CASSLSKGGIEYGYTF. The CDR3 DNA is TGCGCCAGCAGCTTGTCGAAAGGGGGCATCGAATATGGCTACACCTTC.

This clonotype was observed a few times. The chain links TRBV20-1 to TRBJ2-1, with 10 bases aligning to TRBD2. The CDR3 extends over 15 amino acids. J gave up 0 bases and V 6 bases, and 5 bases lay outside the gene matches. The germline V gene has CDR1 DFQATT and CDR2 SNEGSKA (reference sequence). CDR3 amino acids: CSALAGASSYNEQFF. The CDR3 coding sequence is TGCAGTGCCCTAGCGGGGGCGAGCTCCTACAATGAGCAGTTCTTC.

The sample holds a few counts of this clonotype. A much larger clone differs by one base, so this may be a read error. V is TRBV3-1 and J is TRBJ2-7; D is perhaps TRBD2 (5 bases). CDR1 is LGHDT, CDR2 YNNKEL, per germline (reference sequence). V was pared by 0 bases and J by 9 bases, with 12 bases between. The CDR3 is 13 residues long. DNA for the CDR3: TGTGCCAGCAGCCAAGATATGAGGGCATGGCAGTACTTC. This encodes CASSQDMRAWQYF.

This clonotype was observed at least ten times. CDR3 sequence: CASSLGQGKLTGELFF. In DNA, the CDR3 is TGTGCCAGTAGCCTAGGACAGGGGAAGTTAACCGGGGAGCTGTTTTTT. V is TRBV19 and J is TRBJ2-2, with 9 bases identical to TRBD1. CDR1 and CDR2 (germline): LNHDA, SQIVND (reference sequence). J lost 5 bases, V lost 6 bases, and 10 bases had no gene match. This CDR3 comprises 16 residues.

The sample holds many counts of this clonotype. This rearrangement joins TRBV2 to TRBJ2-2, with D perhaps TRBD2 (6 bases). Germline CDR1 SNHLY, CDR2 FYNNEI. The V and J ends lost 1 base and 1 base respectively, with 13 bases between them. CDR3 length: 17 residues. The CDR3 region is CASSEEGVAVNTGELFF. The CDR3 DNA follows: TGTGCCAGCAGTGAAGAGGGCGTAGCGGTGAACACCGGGGAGCTGTTTTTT.